This T cell receptor (beta chain) was recovered during a study of patients and donors after allogeneic stem cell transplantation. This clonotype was counted only a few times. TCRdb re-called the RT-PCR reads with MiXCR, one entry per CDR3 protein. The table records under 200,000 distinct CDR3 sequences, 30% of them present only once. The sequence derives from a human donor who was either an allogeneic HSCT recipient or a stem cell or donor lymphocyte infusion donor (not recorded which). It is not recorded whose cells these are; they may come from a transplant donor. Sequenced material: blood, either unsorted or a sorted T cell fraction (not recorded which).

The CDR3 reads CASSRRSREPTETQYF. CDR3 bases: TGTGCCAGCAGCCGGAGGAGTCGGGAGCCGACGGAGACCCAGTACTTC. The chain combines TRBV13 with TRBJ2-5; tentatively, D is TRBD2 (6 bases). CDR1 and CDR2 (germline): PRHDT, FYEKMQ (reference sequence). V shed 5 bases and J shed 5 bases, with 21 bases lying between them. The CDR3 contains 16 residues.